What follows describes a single TCR beta chain. The data are from a study of blood T cell repertoires in COVID-19. Study overall: T cells, B-cell-depleted T cells, or PBMCs supplied cDNA or gDNA.

Authors' processing steps: From reference gene primer amplification, estimates of nucleated cell counts were derived. Using immunoSEQ multiplex PCR, the repertoire was profiled, and TCRdb retains in-frame clones only, with some absent. Clonal size and the V and J genes are those of that table, whereas D and trimming came from the DNA. The sample carries approximately 250,000 clones, approximately 88% recorded once. Across about 22 US areas, participants ranged in age from about 18 to 90 years. Sequencing was carried out using PBMCs or T cells enriched from blood (not recorded which). The clonotype comes from a woman in her 40s with acute COVID-19.

CDR3 bases: TGTGCCAGCAGTCTTCGGAAAGGGGCCCAGCATTTT. Protein: CASSLRKGAQHF. The V gene is TRBV2, the J gene TRBJ1-5; TRBD1 might be the D (5 bases). With 5 bases removed from V and 11 bases from J, the gap between germline ends came to 13 bases. The CDR3 consists of 12 residues. CDR1 and CDR2 (germline): SNHLY, FYNNEI.